The 17 T cell receptor beta chains below were found in one sample sequenced in a study of T-cell reconstitution after alpha-beta-depleted transplantation in children. Construction of the TCRbeta library involved unique molecular identifiers. TCRdb reprocessed the PCR reads with MiXCR, giving one entry per CDR3 protein. This table holds 750,000 to 950,000 distinct CDR3 sequences, about 15% found once. The sequences come from PBMCs, mostly from graft donor cells, collected 360 days after TCRalphabeta/CD19-depleted stem cell transplant. All receptors come from a male patient aged 10-17 years who had a stem cell transplant for acute lymphoblastic leukemia, so the T cells may come from the graft donor.

The rearrangement uses TRBV12-3 or TRBV12-4 and TRBJ1-1, with D possibly being TRBD1 (6 bases). This CDR3 contains 12 residues. V was cut by 8 bases and J by 5 bases, with 12 bases left in between. Written as DNA, the CDR3 is TGTGCCAGCCGGAGTAGGGGGACTGAAGCTTTCTTT. Translated, it gives CASRSRGTEAFF.

The rearrangement joins TRBV15 to TRBJ2-5, with TRBD1 identical over 7 bases. Trimming cost V 0 bases and J 6 bases; bases outside gene matches: 7. Germline CDR1 and CDR2: LNHNV and YYDKDF (reference sequence). The CDR3 extends over 15 amino acids. The CDR3 loop reads CATSRDQTGVKTQYF. In DNA, the CDR3 is TGTGCCACCAGCAGAGATCAAACAGGGGTAAAGACCCAGTACTTC.

This clonotype was recorded many times. The chain links TRBV29-1 to TRBJ2-1; D might be TRBD1 or TRBD2, each matching 5 bases. The CDR3 has 14 residues. V dropped 7 bases and J dropped 10 bases, with 23 bases sitting between them. Germline CDR1 reads SQVTM; CDR2 reads ANQGSEA. The CDR3: CSGGWGRWGSEQFF. The CDR3 bases are TGCAGCGGGGGATGGGGACGGTGGGGGTCGGAGCAGTTCTTC.

This clonotype appeared a few times. The chain uses TRBV6-1 and TRBJ2-1; weak D call: TRBD1 (7 bases). Germline V gene lookup returns CDR1 MNHNS and CDR2 SASEGT. The CDR3 is made up of 17 amino acids. The V gene lost 7 bases and the J gene lost 2 bases, with 21 bases spanning the gap. This chain's CDR3 is CASKAGTLQGTYNEQFF. In nucleotides, the CDR3 is TGTGCCAGCAAGGCGGGGACCCTACAGGGGACCTACAATGAGCAGTTCTTC.

This clonotype was picked up many times. The chain uses TRBV5-1 and TRBJ2-6, with D perhaps assigned TRBD1 or TRBD2 (5 bases each). CDR1 is SGHRS and CDR2 is YFSETQ in the germline V gene. CDR3 size: 17 residues. Trimming took 0 bases from V and 0 from J, leaving 10 bases between them. CDR3 DNA sequence: TGCGCCAGCAGCTTGGGCTCGGGGACCTCTGGGGCCAACGTCCTGACTTTC. Residues: CASSLGSGTSGANVLTF.

This clonotype was seen many times. This chain uses TRBV7-9 with TRBJ2-5; D possibly corresponds to TRBD1 (5 bases). Trimming left V 0 bases short and J 2 bases short, with 13 bases between. The CDR3 loop spans 16 amino acids. Germline V gene sequence: CDR1 SEHNR, CDR2 FQNEAQ (reference sequence). Here the CDR3 reads CASSLAQGVGQETQYF. In DNA form, the CDR3 reads TGTGCCAGCAGCTTAGCGCAGGGTGTGGGTCAAGAGACCCAGTACTTC.

This clonotype was found many times. The rearrangement links TRBV29-1 to TRBJ2-2; 11 bases are shared with TRBD2. V dropped 4 bases and J dropped 0; count of bases not matched to a gene: 7. This CDR3 is 17 amino acids long. Germline values: CDR1 SQVTM, CDR2 ANQGSEA. The CDR3 nucleotides are TGCAGCGTTGGACTAGCGGGGTTCAAGGCGAACACCGGGGAGCTGTTTTTT. Residues: CSVGLAGFKANTGELFF.

This clonotype was observed a few times. The chain employs TRBV5-1 and TRBJ2-5, with D possibly TRBD1 on 5 matching bases. The CDR3 length is 18 residues. The germline V gene has CDR1 SGHRS and CDR2 YFSETQ. The V end was cut by 4 bases, the J end by 4 bases, with 26 bases between. Written as DNA, the CDR3 is TGCGCCAGCAGCAGCAGGGTGGTAGATCTCCAGCGTCGAGAGACCCAGTACTTC. As protein: CASSSRVVDLQRRETQYF.

Only a few counts were recorded for this clonotype. The chain is built from TRBV29-1 and TRBJ2-7; D not resolved. CDR3 length: 11 amino acids. V gave up 5 bases and J gave up 2 bases, with 7 bases separating them. Germline values: CDR1 SQVTM, CDR2 ANQGSEA. The chain's CDR3 is CSVTQTYEQYF. The CDR3, as DNA: TGCAGCGTTACCCAAACCTACGAGCAGTACTTC.

The chain has TRBV5-1 and TRBJ1-2; D remains unclear. Between the trimmed V and J ends, which lost 4 bases and 2 bases, there was a span of 9 bases. The germline gives CDR1 SGHRS, CDR2 YFSETQ. The CDR3 is 13 residues long. CDR3 DNA sequence: TGCGCCAGCAGCCCAGCGCGGAACTATGGCTACACCTTC. It codes for CASSPARNYGYTF.

This clonotype appeared a few times. The J gene is TRBJ2-7, the V gene TRBV28; D gene ambiguous. CDR1 and CDR2 from the germline V gene are MDHEN and SYDVKM. The CDR3 loop spans 13 amino acids. V lost 3 bases and J lost 6, with 12 bases in between. The CDR3 nucleotides read TGTGCCAGCAGTTTTACGATGTCCCTCGAGCAGTACTTC. This translates into CASSFTMSLEQYF.

J is TRBJ1-6 and V is TRBV20-1; D is uncertain. Between the trimmed V and J ends, which lost 2 bases and 10 bases, there was a span of 18 bases. Per the germline V gene, CDR1 is DFQATT and CDR2 is SNEGSKA (reference sequence). There are 15 residues in the CDR3. CDR3 sequence (DNA): TGCAGTGCTAGACCCGGGTCCCGGTCCTCCTCACCCCTCCACTTT. Protein product: CSARPGSRSSSPLHF.

This clonotype appeared a few times. V gene TRBV5-1 combines with J gene TRBJ2-1; 8 bases match TRBD2. The CDR3 runs 15 residues. The germline V gene encodes CDR1 SGHRS and CDR2 YFSETQ. The V gene end was trimmed by 2 bases and the J gene end by 5 bases; junction bases not matched to a gene: 6. The CDR3 is CASSLAGALDNEQFF. The CDR3 nucleotides are TGCGCCAGCAGCTTAGCGGGAGCACTCGACAATGAGCAGTTCTTC.

The V gene is TRBV5-1, the J gene TRBJ2-1; the match to TRBD2 covers 8 bases. Germline CDR1 is SGHRS and CDR2 is YFSETQ. The CDR3 sequence is 15 residues long. The junction had 10 bases not matched to a gene; V was cut back by 2 bases and J by 9 bases. The CDR3 is CASSLRLASRGEQFF. DNA of the CDR3: TGCGCCAGCAGCTTAAGACTAGCGTCAAGGGGTGAGCAGTTCTTC.

A few counts support this clonotype. The chain carries TRBV5-1 and TRBJ1-4; 8 nucleotides align to TRBD1. Germline-derived CDR1 and CDR2 are SGHRS and YFSETQ. The J segment lost 6 bases and the V segment lost 3 bases, leaving 7 bases of the junction unmatched. The CDR3 contains 15 residues. The CDR3 DNA sequence: TGCGCCAGCAGCTCGACAGGGGATGGGCATGAAAAACTGTTTTTT. This translates into CASSSTGDGHEKLFF. The full variable domain, with the rest looked up from reference TRBV5-1 and TRBJ1-4, is KAGVTQTPRYLIKTRGQQVTLSCSPISGHRSVSWYQQTPGQGLQFLFEYFSETQRNKGNFPGRFSGRQFSNSRSEMNVSTLELGDSALYLCASSSTGDGHEKLFFGSGTQLSVL.

The genes are TRBV10-3 and TRBJ2-1, with D perhaps TRBD1 (6 bases). V was trimmed by 8 bases and J by 1 base, leaving 18 bases between them. The CDR3 extends over 16 amino acids. Germline-derived CDR1 and CDR2 are ENHRY and SYGVKD. CDR3 region: CAIGASRDTSYNEQFF. Here the CDR3 DNA reads TGTGCCATCGGCGCCTCCCGGGACACGTCCTACAATGAGCAGTTCTTC.

This clonotype was detected ten times or more. One end of the junction varies from germline; a read error may be responsible. The chain couples TRBV5-1 to TRBJ2-1, with 9 nucleotides matching TRBD2. Germline CDR1 is SGHRS and CDR2 is YFSETQ. The CDR3 consists of 15 residues. The CDR3 DNA follows: TGTGCCAGCAGCTCCGGGACTAGCAGTTACAATGAGCAGTTCTTC. It is translated as CASSSGTSSYNEQFF.